Listed below are T cell receptor beta chains from one sample, sequenced in a study of T cell changes during pregnancy in multiple sclerosis. Data came from immunoSEQ multiplex PCR; TCRdb stores just in-frame clones and leaves some out. The top ten clones hold around 1.2% of a sample with around 36,000 clones, 85% to 95% of them seen once. The sequenced sample was peripheral blood, obtained before pregnancy. These receptors all stem from a female donor with multiple sclerosis, enrolled in a pregnancy study. The CDR3 runs from the conserved cysteine through the conserved F or W. D genes are given only for firm matches. Rows give clone size only sometimes, using once, few, many, or a class for an expanded clone.

>.|TRBD2|TRBV2|TRBJ2-1
TGTGCCAGCAGTATGACTAGCGGGGATTACAATGAGCAGTTCTTC
CASSMTSGDYNEQFF
>.|TRBD1|TRBV4-2|TRBJ1-4
TGTGCCAGCAGCCTGGACAGGGCTGAAAAACTGTTTTTT
CASSLDRAEKLFF
>.|TRBD1|TRBV10-2|TRBJ1-1
TGCGCCAGCAGGGAGGGACAGGGGACCACTGAAGCTTTCTTT
CASREGQGTTEAFF
>.|.|TRBV5-3|TRBJ2-3
TGTGCCAGAACCCAAACGCTTGTTTGCGCAGATACGCAGTATTTT
CARTQTLVCADTQYF
>.|.|TRBV7-9|TRBJ1-3
TGTGCCAGCAGCCCCCAAAACAGGTTGCCTGGAAACACCATATATTTT
CASSPQNRLPGNTIYF
>once|TRBD2|TRBV7-9|TRBJ2-1
TGTGCCAGCAGCTTGATCGGGAGGGACAATGAGCAGTTCTTC
CASSLIGRDNEQFF
>.|TRBD2|TRBV9|TRBJ2-1
TGTGCCAGCAGCCCGGGGGGGAATGAGCAGTTCTTC
CASSPGGNEQFF
>.|TRBD1|TRBV30|TRBJ2-5
TGTGCCTGGAGTTCGGGGACAGGGGGCTACCAAGAGACCCAGTACTTC
CAWSSGTGGYQETQYF
>.|TRBD2|TRBV5-1|TRBJ2-7
TGCGCCAGCAGCTTAGGGACTAGCGGGAGTAATGAGCAGTACTTC
CASSLGTSGSNEQYF
>once|.|TRBV2|TRBJ2-7
TGTGCCAGCAGTGGAGAGGTAGGGGGCTACGAGCAGTACTTC
CASSGEVGGYEQYF
>.|TRBD2|TRBV15|TRBJ2-7
TGTGCCACCAGCAGAGCTGGAGATTCGGGGGGAACCTCCTACGAGCAGTACTTC
CATSRAGDSGGTSYEQYF
>.|.|TRBV7-8|TRBJ1-1
TGTGCCAGCAGCCCAGGCTATGAAGCTTTCTTT
CASSPGYEAFF
>.|.|TRBV9|TRBJ1-2
TGTGCCAGCAGTTGGGGGGGGCGCGCCTATGGCTACACCTTC
CASSWGGRAYGYTF
>.|.|TRBV29-1|TRBJ2-1
TGCAGCGTTGAAGGGTACGGGACTTACAATGAGCAGTTCTTC
CSVEGYGTYNEQFF
>.|TRBD2|TRBV5-4|TRBJ2-7
TGTGCCAGCAGCTTGGCCGCTAGCGGGAGGTACGAGCAGTACTTC
CASSLAASGRYEQYF
>.|.|TRBV7-2|TRBJ2-1
TGTGCCAGCAGCTACAACCCCCGAGGAGCGTACAATGAGCAGTTCTTC
CASSYNPRGAYNEQFF
>.|TRBD1|TRBV7-6|TRBJ2-1
TGTGCCAGCAGCCGAGGGACAGGATGGGACAATGAGCAGTTCTTC
CASSRGTGWDNEQFF
>.|TRBD2|TRBV27|TRBJ2-3
TGTGCCAGCACCACCCTAGCGGGGGACACAGATACGCAGTATTTT
CASTTLAGDTDTQYF
>.|.|TRBV7-2|TRBJ1-4
TGTGCCAGCGGCCGAGCGGGGGTCAATGAAAAACTGTTTTTT
CASGRAGVNEKLFF
>.|.|TRBV2|TRBJ1-4
TGTGCCAGCAGGGGGGGTGGCGAAAAACTGTTTTTT
CASRGGGEKLFF
>.|.|TRBV21-1|TRBJ2-7
TGTGCCAGCAGCACACTAGATTCAGAGGCGAAACACGAGCAGTACTTC
CASSTLDSEAKHEQYF
>once|.|TRBV20-1|TRBJ2-7
TGCACCCCGGGACAACTCTACGAGCAGTACTTC
CTPGQLYEQYF
>.|.|TRBV6-5|TRBJ2-1
TGTGCCAGCCGGCGGGAAGGTGGGAATGAGCAGTTCTTC
CASRREGGNEQFF
>.|.|TRBV5-5|TRBJ2-6
TGTGCCAGCAGCTTGGACGAGTCTGGGGCCAACGTCCTGACTTTC
CASSLDESGANVLTF
>.|TRBD2|TRBV28|TRBJ2-2
TGTGCCAGCAGTCCGACTAGCGCTGAAGGGGAGCTGTTTTTT
CASSPTSAEGELFF
>once|.|TRBV15|TRBJ2-2
TGTGCCACCAGAACGTCCCAGAAATCGAACACCGGGGAGCTGTTTTTT
CATRTSQKSNTGELFF
>.|.|TRBV5-6|TRBJ2-7
TGTGCCAGCAGCTACTCGGTCGGGTACGAGCAGTACTTC
CASSYSVGYEQYF